This T cell receptor beta chain was profiled in a study of blood T cell repertoires in COVID-19. Across the study: Spain, Italy and the United States supplied samples that represented acute and convalescent COVID-19. T cells, B-cell-depleted T cells, or PBMCs provided the cDNA or gDNA that served as material.

Sequencing used immunoSEQ multiplex PCR; TCRdb keeps in-frame clones, though not all of them. The table shows around 300,000 clones, with 86% occurring only once. The study drew participants aged about 18 to 95 years from approximately 23 US areas. V was clipped by 1 base and J by 9 bases, with 3 bases between them. The germline V gene has CDR1 PRHDT and CDR2 FYEKMQ (reference sequence). CDR3 length: 11 amino acids. The sequenced sample consisted of PBMCs or T cells enriched from blood (not recorded which). The receptor comes from a woman younger than 30 who had recovered from COVID-19. The chain carries TRBV13 and TRBJ2-2; D gene ambiguous. The CDR3 region is CASSLDWELFF. Written as DNA, the CDR3 is TGTGCCAGCAGCTTAGACTGGGAGCTGTTTTTT.